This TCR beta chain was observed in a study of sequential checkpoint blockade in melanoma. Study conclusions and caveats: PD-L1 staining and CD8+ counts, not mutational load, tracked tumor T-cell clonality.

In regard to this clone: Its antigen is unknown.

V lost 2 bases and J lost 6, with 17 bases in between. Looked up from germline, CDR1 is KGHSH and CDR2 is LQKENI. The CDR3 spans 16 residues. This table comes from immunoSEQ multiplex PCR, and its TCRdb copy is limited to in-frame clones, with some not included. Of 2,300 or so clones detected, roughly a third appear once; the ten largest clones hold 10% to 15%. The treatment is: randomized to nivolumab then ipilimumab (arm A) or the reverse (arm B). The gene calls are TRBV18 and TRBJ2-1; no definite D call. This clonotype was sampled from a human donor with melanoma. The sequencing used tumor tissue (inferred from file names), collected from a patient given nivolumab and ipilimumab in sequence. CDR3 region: CASSPGTPLISNEQFF. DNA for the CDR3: TGTGCCAGCTCACCAGGTACCCCGTTGATCTCCAATGAGCAGTTCTTC.